The 26 T cell receptor beta chains listed next were all sequenced from one sample in a study of beta chain features in type 1 diabetes. The study reverse transcribed the entire isolated RNA, so it sequenced expressed TCRB transcripts. Only in-frame clones appear in the TCRdb table, and some are missing; sequencing was by immunoSEQ multiplex PCR. Counted here are hundreds of thousands of clones, approximately 12% occurring once; the ten biggest clones make up 0.017%. Input material: naive CD4+ T cells from blood. The receptors originated from a man aged 18 to 30 in good health.

The chain has TRBV6-5 and TRBJ2-7, with a weak D call TRBD1 (5 bases). The CDR3 has 15 amino acids. The ends were cut back, 4 bases at V and 0 bases at J, with 13 bases in the middle. The germline V gene has CDR1 MNHEY and CDR2 SVGAGI. The CDR3 DNA follows: TGTGCCAGCAGTTCCTTCAGGGAAAGCTCCTACGAGCAGTACTTC. Translated, it gives CASSSFRESSYEQYF.

The chain is built from TRBV5-1 and TRBJ2-2, with TRBD1 matching over 9 bases. Per the germline V gene, CDR1 is SGHRS and CDR2 is YFSETQ. CDR3 size: 14 residues. J was trimmed by 5 bases and V by 7 bases; bases with no gene match: 6. CDR3 nucleotide sequence: TGCGCCAGCGAACCGGGACAGGGTACCGGGGAGCTGTTTTTT. It translates to CASEPGQGTGELFF.

The chain employs TRBV11-2 and TRBJ2-1; TRBD2 matches at 10 bases. CDR1 and CDR2 from the germline V gene are SGHAT and FQNNGV. V dropped 5 bases and J dropped 5; count of bases not matched to a gene: 12. This CDR3 comprises 17 residues. The CDR3 sequence is CASSPPASGGHDNEQFF. DNA for the CDR3: TGTGCCAGCAGCCCACCGGCTAGCGGGGGACACGACAATGAGCAGTTCTTC.

This clone has just a few counts. The V call is TRBV28, the J call TRBJ2-1; 11 nucleotides agree with TRBD2. V gave up 5 bases and J gave up 6 bases; unmatched junction bases: 3. CDR3 size: 14 residues. Germline CDR1 reads MDHEN; CDR2 reads SYDVKM. This CDR3 reads CASSISGRANEQFF. In nucleotides, the CDR3 is TGTGCCAGCAGTATTAGCGGGAGGGCCAATGAGCAGTTCTTC.

This clone was observed a few times. The chain carries TRBV7-8 and TRBJ1-1; D possibly corresponds to TRBD1 (5 bases). The CDR3 covers 13 residues. Germline V gene lookup returns CDR1 SGHVS and CDR2 FQNEAQ. V was shortened by 3 bases and J by 1 base, with 6 bases between the two germline ends. The CDR3 here is CASSLDTNTEAFF. DNA for the CDR3: TGTGCCAGCAGCTTGGACACGAACACTGAAGCTTTCTTT.

This clone has a handful of counts. Other DNA sequences within the sample encode an identical CDR3. The chain employs TRBV9 and TRBJ1-1, with 7 positions matching TRBD1. V shed 3 bases, J shed 2 bases, and the junction held 7 bases outside the gene matches. This CDR3 region has 15 residues. Germline CDR1 and CDR2: SGDLS and YYNGEE. The CDR3 spells CASSGTGTVNTEAFF. In DNA, the CDR3 is TGTGCCAGCAGCGGTACCGGGACAGTAAACACTGAAGCTTTCTTT.

The chain recombines TRBV28 with TRBJ2-7; 9 nucleotides align to TRBD1. The CDR3 consists of 16 residues. CDR1 is MDHEN, CDR2 SYDVKM, per germline. The V segment lost 5 bases and the J segment 0 bases; nucleotides outside the gene matches: 8. Written as DNA, the CDR3 is TGTGCCAGCAGTAGACCGGGACAGGGCGGCTCCTACGAGCAGTACTTC. Encoded protein: CASSRPGQGGSYEQYF.

This clone has a handful of counts. The chain recombines TRBV5-1 with TRBJ2-1; D is possibly TRBD2 (5 bases). The ends were cut back, 2 bases at V and 7 bases at J, with 16 bases in the middle. CDR1 is SGHRS and CDR2 is YFSETQ in the germline V gene. CDR3 size: 15 residues. DNA of the CDR3: TGCGCCAGCAGCTTCGGGGTTAACCCATATAATGAGCAGTTCTTC. Its protein product is CASSFGVNPYNEQFF.

This clone was seen a few times. The gene calls are TRBV7-8 and TRBJ2-1; D is undetermined. V lost 5 bases, J lost 4 bases, and 18 bases lay in between. The CDR3 has 16 amino acids. In germline, CDR1 is SGHVS, CDR2 FQNEAQ. The chain's CDR3 is CASSPVGALRYNEQFF. The DNA of the CDR3 is TGTGCCAGCAGCCCAGTTGGAGCTTTACGATACAATGAGCAGTTCTTC.

This chain links TRBV11-2 with TRBJ2-3, with 8 bases identical to TRBD1. The CDR3 has 13 residues. CDR1 is SGHAT, CDR2 FQNNGV, per germline. The V and J ends lost 6 bases and 6 bases, in that order; junction bases with no gene match: 5. This CDR3 is CASRGQGVDTQYF. In DNA, the CDR3 is TGTGCCAGCAGAGGACAGGGAGTGGATACGCAGTATTTT.

The chain combines TRBV7-2 with TRBJ1-2; no definite D call. The germline V gene has CDR1 SGHTA and CDR2 FQGNSA. V lost 1 base, J lost 7 bases, and 13 bases lay in between. The length of the CDR3 is 14 residues. CDR3 sequence (DNA): TGTGCCAGCAGCTTAGGGCAGGAGGCGAGTGGCTACACCTTC. This encodes CASSLGQEASGYTF.

The gene calls are TRBV7-2 and TRBJ2-5, with 7 bases that match TRBD2. J was trimmed by 2 bases and V by 5 bases; bases with no gene match: 8. Per germline, CDR1 SGHTA and CDR2 FQGNSA. The CDR3 consists of 15 residues. DNA of the CDR3: TGTGCCAGCAGCCCTCCCGGGGAGGGACAAGAGACCCAGTACTTC. Translation: CASSPPGEGQETQYF. Variable domain in full (rest from reference TRBV7-2 and TRBJ2-5): GAGVSQSPSNKVTEKGKDVELRCDPISGHTALYWYRQSLGQGLEFLIYFQGNSAPDKSGLPSDRFSAERTGGSVSTLTIQRTQQEDSAVYLCASSPPGEGQETQYFGPGTRLLVL.

This clone was counted a few times. This rearrangement joins TRBV19 to TRBJ2-5; 10 positions match TRBD1. The CDR3 has 14 amino acids. Trimming removed 5 bases from V and 6 bases from J; junction bases left unmatched: 6. CDR1 and CDR2 from the germline V gene are LNHDA and SQIVND (reference sequence). CDR3 coding DNA: TGTGCCAGTAGTCCCCGGACAGGGGGGCAGACCCAGTACTTC. The encoded protein is CASSPRTGGQTQYF.

A few counts support this clone. The CDR3 region has the DNA TGTGCCTGGATCCCAAGCGGAAACACCATATATTTT. This translates into CAWIPSGNTIYF. The chain couples TRBV30 to TRBJ1-3; D call uncertain. V was trimmed by 4 bases and J by 4 bases, leaving 8 bases between them. The CDR3 totals 12 residues. The germline V gene has CDR1 GTSNPN and CDR2 SVGIG (reference sequence).

This clone was seen a handful of times. V is TRBV7-2 and J is TRBJ2-2; 7 positions agree with TRBD2. The germline V gene encodes CDR1 SGHTA and CDR2 FQGNSA. The length of the CDR3 is 15 residues. J lost 6 bases, V lost 5 bases, and 9 bases had no gene match. DNA for the CDR3: TGTGCCAGCAGCAGTGGCGGGAGAGGGGCCGGGGAGCTGTTTTTT. Translating it yields CASSSGGRGAGELFF.

This clone turned up a few times. Germline and junction disagree at one end, which may indicate a read error. The chain uses TRBV28 and TRBJ2-3; TRBD1 might be the D (6 bases). The CDR3 consists of 12 residues. Germline V CDR1 and CDR2: MDHEN, SYDVKM. The CDR3: CASSLNPRHREF. CDR3 DNA: TGTGCCAGCAGTTTAAACCCTCGCCACAGGGAGTTT.

There are a few counts of this clone. The chain recombines TRBV6-6 with TRBJ2-1, with D possibly TRBD2 on 7 matching bases. Germline V gene sequence: CDR1 MNHNY, CDR2 SVGAGI (reference sequence). Trimming left V 8 bases short and J 9 bases short, with 17 bases between. The CDR3 is made up of 13 amino acids. The CDR3 DNA sequence: TGTGCCAGCGGGGGGGGCGCCGAGGTTGAGCAGTTCTTC. Protein: CASGGGAEVEQFF.

The chain combines TRBV28 with TRBJ2-7; 7 bases map to TRBD2. Germline CDR1 is MDHEN and CDR2 is SYDVKM. The CDR3 length is 16 residues. V shed 2 bases and J 0 bases; nucleotides not matched to a gene: 7. In DNA, the CDR3 is TGTGCCAGCAGTTTAGGGTGGGGAGGGAACTCCTACGAGCAGTACTTC. Translation gives CASSLGWGGNSYEQYF.

CDR3 DNA sequence: TGTGCCAGCAGCTTAGAAGGGGTGAGGACTGAAGCTTTCTTT. It is translated as CASSLEGVRTEAFF. This rearrangement joins TRBV7-2 to TRBJ1-1, with TRBD1 as a possible D gene (5 bases). This CDR3 spans 14 amino acids. CDR1 is SGHTA, CDR2 FQGNSA, per germline. Trimming left V 1 base short and J 5 bases short, with 11 bases between.

V usage is TRBV15 and J usage is TRBJ2-1, with TRBD2 matching over 12 bases. Trimming cost V 3 bases and J 8 bases; bases outside gene matches: 11. The CDR3 totals 17 residues. Germline CDR1 is LNHNV and CDR2 is YYDKDF (reference sequence). CDR3 DNA sequence: TGTGCCACCAGCAGGGGGTGGGCTAGCGGGAGGGCCGATGAGCAGTTCTTC. It is translated as CATSRGWASGRADEQFF.

This clone was picked up a small number of times. The chain joins TRBV30 to TRBJ1-2; D perhaps matches TRBD1 (5 bases). V lost 3 bases to trimming and J lost 4 bases, with 12 bases between them. Germline V gives CDR1 GTSNPN, CDR2 SVGIG (reference sequence). CDR3 length: 13 amino acids. For the CDR3, the DNA is TGTGCCTGGAGACCCGACAGAGCCTATGGCTACACCTTC. Protein sequence: CAWRPDRAYGYTF.

This clone was found many times. Because the CDR3's place on the DNA is in doubt, the DNA is left out and the CDR3 is given as listed by TCRdb. The V and J genes are TRBV28 and TRBJ2-7; the table names TRBD1, a call not compared with the DNA. CDR1 and CDR2 from the germline V gene are MDHEN and SYDVKM. The CDR3 has 12 residues if both end residues are counted. This CDR3 reads CASSTSVAPPYF.

V usage is TRBV13 and J usage is TRBJ2-7, with 8 bases that match TRBD2. Germline V CDR1 and CDR2: PRHDT, FYEKMQ (reference sequence). The CDR3 consists of 17 residues. The V segment lost 3 bases and the J segment 0 bases; nucleotides outside the gene matches: 10. CDR3 in amino acids: CASSLSIAGYVSYEQYF. The CDR3 DNA reads as TGTGCCAGCAGCTTGTCGATAGCGGGGTATGTCTCCTACGAGCAGTACTTC.

V usage is TRBV28 and J usage is TRBJ1-2; D is uncertain. Germline V CDR1 and CDR2: MDHEN, SYDVKM. Deletions cut 5 bases from V and 2 bases from J, with 15 bases between. The CDR3 totals 15 residues. CDR3: CASSNIQPGNYGYTF. CDR3 bases: TGTGCCAGCAGTAACATACAGCCAGGAAACTATGGCTACACCTTC.

This clone was detected a few times. This chain joins TRBV7-2 and TRBJ2-1; D call uncertain. This CDR3 comprises 11 residues. The V gene lost 5 bases and the J gene lost 10 bases, with 9 bases spanning the gap. Germline-derived CDR1 and CDR2 are SGHTA and FQGNSA. The CDR3 DNA reads as TGTGCCAGCAGCCCATCTACCGAGCAGTTCTTC. Its translation: CASSPSTEQFF.

This clone occurred many times. This chain connects TRBV4-3 to TRBJ1-5; D may be TRBD1 (5 bases). Germline assignment: CDR1 LGHNA and CDR2 YSLEER. Between the trimmed V and J ends, which lost 4 bases and 8 bases, there was a span of 15 bases. This CDR3 spans 14 amino acids. This CDR3 reads CASSPRQQKEPQHF. DNA of the CDR3: TGCGCCAGCAGCCCCCGACAGCAAAAGGAGCCCCAGCATTTT.